The 25 T cell receptor beta chains listed next were all sequenced from one sample in a study of blood T cell repertoires in COVID-19. Libraries were prepared by immunoSEQ multiplex PCR; TCRdb keeps only in-frame clonotypes and omits some of them. The repertoire holds 30,000 to 40,000 clones, with about 93% as singletons. Source material: peripheral blood. These receptors all stem from a human donor in a cohort sampled during active COVID-19.

The chain has TRBV7-9 and TRBJ2-5; 13 positions match TRBD2. Germline V gene lookup returns CDR1 SEHNR and CDR2 FQNEAQ (reference sequence). This CDR3 comprises 15 residues. Trimming removed 5 bases from V and 2 bases from J; junction bases left unmatched: 2. CDR3 loop: CASSLGLAGQETQYF. Here the CDR3 DNA reads TGTGCCAGCAGCCTGGGACTAGCGGGGCAAGAGACCCAGTACTTC. Variable domain in full (rest from reference TRBV7-9 and TRBJ2-5): DTGVSQNPRHKITKRGQNVTFRCDPISEHNRLYWYRQTLGQGPEFLTYFQNEAQLEKSRLLSDRFSAERPKGSFSTLEIQRTEQGDSAMYLCASSLGLAGQETQYFGPGTRLLVL.

This CDR3 reads CASSPWSRSGYTF. CDR3 DNA: TGTGCCAGCAGTCCCTGGTCTCGGAGTGGCTACACCTTC. The rearrangement uses TRBV6-5 and TRBJ1-2; D uncertain. Germline CDR1 is MNHEY and CDR2 is SVGAGI. The CDR3 has 13 residues. Trimming removed 5 bases from V and 7 bases from J, with 14 bases in between.

The genes are TRBV7-9 and TRBJ1-2; no clear D. The CDR3 contains 15 residues. The germline CDR1 and CDR2 sequences are SEHNR and FQNEAQ (reference sequence). V dropped 1 base and J dropped 1 base, with 10 bases sitting between them. The CDR3 loop reads CASSLVGVGNYGYTF. The DNA of the CDR3 is TGTGCCAGCAGCTTAGTGGGCGTGGGTAACTATGGCTACACCTTC.

This clone was picked up a small number of times. The chain links TRBV5-5 to TRBJ1-6; 8 positions agree with TRBD1. The CDR3 runs to 17 residues. V lost 5 bases to trimming and J lost 1 base; unmatched junction nucleotides: 8. Germline assignment: CDR1 SGHKS and CDR2 YYEKEE (reference sequence). CDR3 nucleotides: TGTGCCAGCAGTCCCGGACAGGGAAGGTCCTATAATTCACCCCTCCACTTT. Protein: CASSPGQGRSYNSPLHF. The full variable domain, with the rest looked up from reference TRBV5-5 and TRBJ1-6, is DAGVTQSPTHLIKTRGQQVTLRCSPISGHKSVSWYQQVLGQGPQFIFQYYEKEERGRGNFPDRFSARQFPNYSSELNVNALLLGDSALYLCASSPGQGRSYNSPLHFGNGTRLTVT.

The gene calls are TRBV5-1 and TRBJ1-1, with D perhaps matching TRBD1 (6 bases). The CDR3 sequence is 13 residues long. Per germline, CDR1 SGHRS and CDR2 YFSETQ. V lost 4 bases and J lost 6, with 13 bases in between. The CDR3 DNA follows: TGCGCCAGCAGCCACGGGACAATGGCTGAAGCTTTCTTT. It is translated as CASSHGTMAEAFF. Combining the CDR3 with reference TRBV5-1 and TRBJ1-1 gives the whole variable domain KAGVTQTPRYLIKTRGQQVTLSCSPISGHRSVSWYQQTPGQGLQFLFEYFSETQRNKGNFPGRFSGRQFSNSRSEMNVSTLELGDSALYLCASSHGTMAEAFFGQGTRLTVV.

The rearrangement joins TRBV28 to TRBJ1-2; 8 bases map to TRBD1. Germline CDR1 MDHEN, CDR2 SYDVKM. There are 19 residues in the CDR3. V dropped 1 base and J dropped 2; count of bases not matched to a gene: 15. CDR3 in amino acids: CASSLFTEADRGLNYGYTF. DNA for the CDR3: TGTGCCAGCAGTTTATTTACGGAAGCCGACAGGGGCCTAAACTATGGCTACACCTTC.

J is TRBJ1-6 and V is TRBV15; 7 bases are a match to TRBD1. CDR3 size: 17 residues. V gave up 0 bases and J gave up 14 bases; unmatched junction bases: 16. Germline V CDR1 and CDR2: LNHNV, YYDKDF (reference sequence). The CDR3 loop reads CATSRDDGGTDLRTLHF. CDR3 coding DNA: TGTGCCACCAGCAGAGATGATGGCGGGACAGACCTTAGGACCCTCCACTTT.

The V and J genes are TRBV24-1 and TRBJ2-1; 7 nucleotides line up with TRBD2. After removal of 4 bases from V and 7 bases from J, the junction contained 9 bases not matched to a gene. Germline lookup yields CDR1 KGHDR and CDR2 SFDVKD. The CDR3 is 15 amino acids. The CDR3 sequence: CATSEKGTTRNEQFF. CDR3 nucleotide sequence: TGTGCCACCAGTGAGAAAGGGACTACCAGGAATGAGCAGTTCTTC.

V gene TRBV6-6 combines with J gene TRBJ2-5; perhaps TRBD1 as D (5 bases). The V end was cut by 7 bases, the J end by 2 bases, with 5 bases between. The CDR3 contains 11 residues. Germline lookup yields CDR1 MNHNY and CDR2 SVGAGI (reference sequence). The DNA for the CDR3 is TGTGCCAGCACAGGGCAAGAGACCCAGTACTTC. Protein: CASTGQETQYF.

The genes are TRBV7-5 and TRBJ1-5; the D call in the table, TRBD1, was not verified against the DNA. TRBV7-5 constitutes a pseudogene. This CDR3 has 13 amino acids. Written as DNA, the CDR3 is TGTGTCAGAGCCCGGACAGCACCCGGGCCCCAGCATTTT. This gives the protein CVRARTAPGPQHF.

The chain recombines TRBV2 with TRBJ2-2; 8 bases map to TRBD1. The germline V gene has CDR1 SNHLY and CDR2 FYNNEI. V lost 6 bases, J lost 2 bases, and 5 bases stayed unmatched. The CDR3 contains 15 residues. CDR3 sequence reads: CASSGDRGNTGELFF. In nucleotides, the CDR3 is TGTGCCAGCAGCGGTGACAGGGGTAACACCGGGGAGCTGTTTTTT.

This rearrangement joins TRBV29-1 to TRBJ1-1, with D possibly matching TRBD1 (5 bases). Trimming cost V 7 bases and J 8 bases, with 20 bases left between them. The germline V gene has CDR1 SQVTM and CDR2 ANQGSEA. The CDR3 has 13 residues. The CDR3 DNA reads as TGCAGCGCCCACGAATTTGGGGGGTCCGAAGCTTTCTTT. As protein: CSAHEFGGSEAFF. The full variable domain, with the rest looked up from reference TRBV29-1 and TRBJ1-1, is SAVISQKPSRDICQRGTSLTIQCQVDSQVTMMFWYRQQPGQSLTLIATANQGSEATYESGFVIDKFPISRPNLTFSTLTVSNMSPEDSSIYLCSAHEFGGSEAFFGQGTRLTVV.

This chain joins TRBV28 and TRBJ2-2; D is uncertain. Trimming cost V 5 bases and J 7 bases, with 11 bases left between them. Germline CDR1 MDHEN, CDR2 SYDVKM. CDR3 size: 13 residues. The CDR3: CASSPSGVGELFF. DNA of the CDR3: TGTGCCAGCAGTCCCTCTGGAGTCGGGGAGCTGTTTTTT.

This clone has a single count. CDR3 nucleotide sequence: TGTGCCAGCAGCCAAGAGTGGCGCAGGGGCACTACCCTTAACAATCAGCCCCAGCATTTT. Translated: CASSQEWRRGTTLNNQPQHF. The gene calls are TRBV4-2 and TRBJ1-5; tentative D call: TRBD1 (6 bases). The germline V gene encodes CDR1 LGHNA and CDR2 YNFKEQ. V lost 0 bases and J 3 bases, leaving 24 bases between the germline ends. The CDR3 is made up of 20 amino acids.

The genes are TRBV12-3 or TRBV12-4 and TRBJ2-1; no clear D. The CDR3 is 12 residues long. V dropped 1 base and J dropped 8 bases, with 6 bases sitting between them. The CDR3 sequence: CASSLGADEQFF. The CDR3 DNA follows: TGTGCCAGCAGTTTAGGGGCCGATGAGCAGTTCTTC.

The chain recombines TRBV28 with TRBJ2-7; tentatively, D is TRBD2 (10 bases). The V end lost 5 bases, the J end lost 5 bases, and 28 bases lay between the germline ends. Germline assignment: CDR1 MDHEN and CDR2 SYDVKM. The CDR3 length is 18 residues. CDR3 nucleotides: TGTGCCAGCAGTCTCCTCCCGGGACAGGGAGCGGGGGGGGACGAGCAGTACTTC. This encodes CASSLLPGQGAGGDEQYF.

A single count supports this clone. This sequence joins TRBV3-1 (or the pseudogene TRBV3-2) and TRBJ2-3; possibly TRBD2 for D (5 bases). V lost 1 base to trimming and J lost 5 bases, with 7 bases between them. This CDR3 region has 13 residues. The V gene's germline CDR1 is LGHDT and CDR2 YNNKEL (reference sequence). CDR3 DNA sequence: TGTGCCAGCAGCCAAGGGACTGGAGATACGCAGTATTTT. Translation gives CASSQGTGDTQYF.

CDR3 region: CASSSYRADQPQHF. CDR3 nucleotides: TGTGCCAGTAGTAGTTACAGGGCCGATCAGCCCCAGCATTTT. The rearrangement uses TRBV19 and TRBJ1-5; TRBD1 might be the D (6 bases). The germline V gene has CDR1 LNHDA and CDR2 SQIVND (reference sequence). CDR3 length equals 14 residues. Trimming shortened V by 4 bases and J by 5 bases, and 12 bases separated the two germline ends.

The chain is built from TRBV4-1 and TRBJ2-2, with 8 bases identical to TRBD2. Per the germline V gene, CDR1 is MGHRA and CDR2 is YSYEKL. Germline trimming cut 10 bases from V and 2 bases from J; bases unmatched to any gene: 6. The CDR3 length is 14 residues. CDR3 bases: TGCGCCACCTCAGCGGGGGCCAACACCGGGGAGCTGTTTTTT. It is translated as CATSAGANTGELFF.

V is TRBV9 and J is TRBJ2-1; 11 nucleotides line up with TRBD2. Per the germline V gene, CDR1 is SGDLS and CDR2 is YYNGEE. The CDR3 extends over 17 amino acids. Losses at the gene ends were 4 bases for V and 1 base for J; bases not matched to a gene: 7. The CDR3 sequence is CASSPSSGRFSYNEQFF. CDR3 sequence (DNA): TGTGCCAGCAGCCCCTCTAGCGGGAGGTTTTCCTACAATGAGCAGTTCTTC.

The chain joins TRBV10-1 to TRBJ1-6; unclear D gene. Trimming left V 3 bases short and J 8 bases short, with 5 bases between. The CDR3 consists of 12 residues. Germline V lookup: CDR1 WNHNN, CDR2 SYGVQD (reference sequence). CDR3 in DNA: TGCGCCAGCAGTGATGTAGATTCACCCCTCCACTTT. Its protein product is CASSDVDSPLHF.

This clone was seen once. V gene TRBV29-1 combines with J gene TRBJ1-2; D uncertain. V lost 6 bases and J 2 bases, leaving 19 bases between the germline ends. CDR3 length: 15 residues. The germline CDR1 and CDR2 sequences are SQVTM and ANQGSEA. The CDR3 coding sequence is TGCAGCGTCCCGAAAGCGGGAATCGACAACTATGGCTACACCTTC. Protein sequence: CSVPKAGIDNYGYTF.

The chain carries TRBV3-1 (or the pseudogene TRBV3-2) and TRBJ2-1, with 8 nucleotides matching TRBD2. Trimming took 2 bases from V and 4 from J; bases not matched to a gene: 10. This CDR3 has 17 amino acids. The germline V gene has CDR1 LGHDT and CDR2 YNNKEL (reference sequence). DNA of the CDR3: TGTGCCAGCAGCCAACCCGAGCGGGGGAGTTGGTACAATGAGCAGTTCTTC. It encodes CASSQPERGSWYNEQFF.

The CDR3 here is CASRRAGTFYTGELFF. The CDR3 bases are TGTGCCAGCAGACGTGCCGGGACATTTTACACCGGGGAGCTGTTTTTT. V usage is TRBV27 and J usage is TRBJ2-2, with D maybe TRBD1 (6 bases). Trimming removed 6 bases at V and 3 bases at J, with 17 bases between. The CDR3 contains 16 residues. CDR1 is MNHEY and CDR2 is SMNVEV in the germline V gene (reference sequence).

This chain uses TRBV24-1 with TRBJ2-7, with 9 bases fitting TRBD1. Trimming cost V 3 bases and J 4 bases; bases outside gene matches: 3. There are 14 residues in the CDR3. Germline values: CDR1 KGHDR, CDR2 SFDVKD. The chain's CDR3 is CATSDPGTGYEQYF. The CDR3 DNA is TGTGCCACCAGTGATCCTGGGACAGGGTACGAGCAGTACTTC.